The next 9 T cell receptor beta chains were all read from a single sample in a study of memory CD4+ T cells and cytomegalovirus serostatus. Profiled with immunoSEQ multiplex PCR; TCRdb holds only in-frame clones, not every one. In the table there are 50,000 to 65,000 clones, 77% of which are singletons. The sort gate was single viable CD3+CD4+CD8-CD45RO+ cells for memory CD4+ T cells. Sequencing was done on a sample of memory CD4+ T cells from blood. Every receptor here comes from an adult in good health and CMV-seronegative.

This chain joins TRBV2 and TRBJ1-3; tentative D call: TRBD1 (5 bases). The CDR3 is made up of 15 amino acids. The germline V and J ends were trimmed by 4 bases and 2 bases, with 12 bases remaining between them. Germline V lookup: CDR1 SNHLY, CDR2 FYNNEI. CDR3 protein: CASSGQTGTGNTIYF. CDR3 in DNA: TGTGCCAGCAGTGGACAAACAGGAACTGGAAACACCATATATTTT.

The sample holds a few counts of this clone. The chain couples TRBV28 to TRBJ2-1; D unclear. V was shortened by 3 bases and J by 1 base, with 25 bases between the two germline ends. CDR1 is MDHEN, CDR2 SYDVKM, per germline. The CDR3 extends over 20 amino acids. This CDR3 is CASSLIPDTPSGGSYNEQFF. The DNA of the CDR3 is TGTGCCAGCAGTTTGATCCCCGACACCCCAAGTGGTGGGTCCTACAATGAGCAGTTCTTC.

The rearrangement joins TRBV4-1 to TRBJ1-2; D call uncertain. V was shortened by 1 base and J by 4 bases, with 10 bases between the two germline ends. CDR1 is MGHRA, CDR2 YSYEKL, per germline. This CDR3 region has 14 residues. The CDR3 DNA reads TGCGCCAGCAGCCAAGGTATGGGGTTCTATGGCTACACCTTC. Translation gives CASSQGMGFYGYTF.

A remark on this clone: Germline and junction disagree at one end, which may indicate a read error. V gene TRBV7-7 combines with J gene TRBJ2-3; 14 positions agree with TRBD2. Germline V CDR1 and CDR2: SSHAT, FNYEAQ (reference sequence). The length of the CDR3 is 18 residues. The CDR3 loop is CASSLDPPGLAGADTQYF. For the CDR3, the DNA is TGTGCTAGCAGCTTAGATCCCCCGGGACTAGCGGGGGCAGATACGCAGTATTTT. The variable domain in full, completed from reference TRBV7-7 and TRBJ2-3, reads GAGVSQSPRYKVTKRGQDVTLRCDPISSHATLYWYQQALGQGPEFLTYFNYEAQPDKSGLPSDRFSAERPEGSISTLTIQRTEQRDSAMYRCASSLDPPGLAGADTQYFGPGTRLTVL.

In its sample, this clone was seen a few times. This chain connects TRBV9 to TRBJ1-2; the D is unclear. Trimming removed 4 bases at V and 5 bases at J, with 18 bases between. In germline, CDR1 is SGDLS, CDR2 YYNGEE. CDR3 length equals 15 residues. The CDR3 protein is CASSLTQARLYGYTF. CDR3 sequence (DNA): TGTGCCAGCAGCCTTACGCAGGCCCGACTTTATGGCTACACCTTC.

This clone was observed a single time. Other nucleotide sequences from this sample produce the same CDR3. J is TRBJ2-5 and V is TRBV7-2, with D perhaps matching TRBD2 (6 bases). Trimming took off 0 bases at V and 5 bases at J, with 10 bases between the two ends. The CDR3 contains 14 residues. Germline-derived CDR1 and CDR2 are SGHTA and FQGNSA. The CDR3 coding sequence is TGTGCCAGCAGCTTAGCCGCGACTAGGGAGACCCAGTACTTC. The encoded protein is CASSLAATRETQYF.

The rearrangement uses TRBV10-1 and TRBJ1-1; D gene uncertain. In germline, CDR1 is WNHNN, CDR2 SYGVQD (reference sequence). V lost 3 bases to trimming and J lost 0 bases, with 8 bases between them. The CDR3 consists of 14 residues. In DNA, the CDR3 is TGCGCCAGCAGTGATGGCATAGTGAACACTGAAGCTTTCTTT. It is translated as CASSDGIVNTEAFF.

This chain uses TRBV18 with TRBJ1-4; 8 nucleotides line up with TRBD1. CDR3 length: 14 amino acids. In germline, CDR1 is KGHSH, CDR2 LQKENI. Trimming cost V 3 bases and J 8 bases; bases outside gene matches: 5. This CDR3 reads CASSPFGTGEKLFF. The CDR3 nucleotides are TGTGCCAGCTCACCCTTCGGGACAGGCGAAAAACTGTTTTTT.

This clone has just a few counts. This chain joins TRBV10-3 and TRBJ2-7; no reliable D call. The V gene's germline CDR1 is ENHRY and CDR2 SYGVKD. Trimming stripped 4 bases from V and 6 bases from J, with 10 bases between. The CDR3 covers 12 residues. Here the CDR3 reads CAISGSAVEQYF. The CDR3 DNA is TGTGCCATCAGTGGAAGCGCGGTCGAGCAGTACTTC.